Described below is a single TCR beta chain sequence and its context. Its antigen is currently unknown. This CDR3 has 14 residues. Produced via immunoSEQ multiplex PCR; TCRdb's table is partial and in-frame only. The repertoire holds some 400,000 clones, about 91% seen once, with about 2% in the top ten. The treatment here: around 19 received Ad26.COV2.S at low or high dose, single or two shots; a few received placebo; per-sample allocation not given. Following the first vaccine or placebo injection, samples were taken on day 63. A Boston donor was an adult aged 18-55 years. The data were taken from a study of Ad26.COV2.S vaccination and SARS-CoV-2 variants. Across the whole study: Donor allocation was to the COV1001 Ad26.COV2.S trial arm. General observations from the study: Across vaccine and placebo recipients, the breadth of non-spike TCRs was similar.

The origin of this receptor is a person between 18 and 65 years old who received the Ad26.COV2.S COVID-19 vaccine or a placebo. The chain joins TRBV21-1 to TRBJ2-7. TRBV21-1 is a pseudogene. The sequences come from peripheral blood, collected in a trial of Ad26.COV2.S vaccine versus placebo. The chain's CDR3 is CASSTRAWSDEQYF. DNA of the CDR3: TGTGCCAGCAGCACCCGGGCCTGGAGCGACGAGCAGTACTTC.